Following are 14 T cell receptor beta chains from one sample sequenced in a study of molecular identifiers for immune sequencing clone quantification. TCRdb ran MiXCR on the PCR reads and lists one entry per CDR3 protein. Among nearly 650,000 distinct CDR3 sequences, about 25% were seen once, and the ten largest hold about 0.81%. The sequencing input was naive CD8+ T cells from blood, with Jurkat cell RNA spiked in. Subset denoted: FACS-sorted CD8+CD4-CCR7+CD45RA+ naive T cells. These TCRs come from a human donor in good health. Some libraries in this study had Jurkat cell RNA spiked in.

This chain links TRBV7-9 with TRBJ2-6; no clear D. This CDR3 contains 15 residues. V gave up 0 bases and J gave up 9 bases, with 12 bases separating them. CDR1 SEHNR and CDR2 FQNEAQ come from the germline V gene (reference sequence). The CDR3 loop reads CASSLASLYLNVLTF. In DNA form, the CDR3 reads TGTGCCAGCAGCTTAGCGTCGCTTTATCTCAACGTCCTGACTTTC.

This clonotype was seen repeatedly, ten times or more. The chain carries TRBV7-8 and TRBJ2-3, with D perhaps given as TRBD1 or TRBD2 (6 bases each). The CDR3 has 16 residues. Per germline, CDR1 SGHVS and CDR2 FQNEAQ. V lost 1 base and J lost 5, with 16 bases in between. The CDR3 sequence: CASSLDPGARIDTQYF. CDR3 nucleotide sequence: TGTGCCAGCAGCTTAGACCCGGGGGCGAGGATAGATACGCAGTATTTT.

As for this clonotype: Possible read error: a much larger clone is one base away. The chain combines TRBV7-9 with TRBJ2-5; D possibly corresponds to TRBD1 (6 bases). Germline V gene data show CDR1 as SEHNR and CDR2 as FQNEAQ (reference sequence). The CDR3 is made up of 15 amino acids. Trimming cost V 4 bases and J 5 bases, with 17 bases left between them. The CDR3 DNA sequence: TGTGCCAGCAGCTCCATCTCGACAGGAAAGGAGACCCAGTACTTC. Protein: CASSSISTGKETQYF.

The chain links TRBV13 to TRBJ2-7; D perhaps matches TRBD2 (5 bases). Trimming removed 5 bases at V and 5 bases at J, with 10 bases between. In germline, CDR1 is PRHDT, CDR2 FYEKMQ (reference sequence). There are 12 residues in the CDR3. CDR3 sequence reads: CASSARVHEQYF. The CDR3 nucleotides read TGTGCCAGCAGCGCGAGGGTCCACGAGCAGTACTTC.

Concerning this clonotype: Possible read error: a much larger clone is one base away. V is TRBV4-1 and J is TRBJ1-5, with D possibly matching TRBD1 (5 bases). Germline V lookup: CDR1 MGHRA, CDR2 YSYEKL. The CDR3 is made up of 17 amino acids. CDR3 sequence reads: CVSSQDRAGMGNQPQHF. The DNA of the CDR3 is TGCGTCAGCAGCCAAGATCGAGCAGGGATGGGCAATCAGCCCCAGCATTTT.

This clonotype was seen at least ten times. For the CDR3, the DNA is TGTGCCAGCAGCTTAGATGCAGGCTATCAAGAGACCCAGTACTTC. Translated: CASSLDAGYQETQYF. J is TRBJ2-5 and V is TRBV7-9; no firm D call. The CDR3 is made up of 15 amino acids. V was pared by 1 base and J by 2 bases, with 11 bases between. CDR1 and CDR2 from the germline V gene are SEHNR and FQNEAQ (reference sequence).

Points on this clonotype: Compared with germline, one end of the junction differs, possibly owing to a read error. The chain combines TRBV11-2 with TRBJ1-1, with D tentatively TRBD1 (5 bases). CDR3 size: 13 residues. Germline CDR1 is SGHAT and CDR2 is FQNNGV. The CDR3 loop reads CASSFGVDTETFF. The CDR3, as DNA: TGTGCCAGCAGCTTCGGTGTGGACACTGAAACTTTCTTT.

This chain connects TRBV29-1 to TRBJ2-1; TRBD2 agrees at 10 bases. The CDR3 length is 17 residues. Germline-derived CDR1 and CDR2 are SQVTM and ANQGSEA. Trimming removed 1 base from V and 0 bases from J; junction bases left unmatched: 6. CDR3 nucleotides: TGCAGCGTTGAAGGGACTAGCGGTCAAAGCTCCTACAATGAGCAGTTCTTC. Translated: CSVEGTSGQSSYNEQFF.

About this clonotype itself: Given a much more abundant clone one base away, this may be a read error. The chain links TRBV28 to TRBJ2-2; D is possibly TRBD1 (6 bases). Germline assignment: CDR1 MDHEN and CDR2 SYDVKM. The CDR3 length is 15 residues. The CDR3 DNA reads TGTGCCGGCAGTTTTAGGGGGAGTCAGGCCGGGGAGCTGTTTTTT. Translating it yields CAGSFRGSQAGELFF.

This clonotype has ten or more counts. The chain employs TRBV7-6 and TRBJ2-7, with 9 bases that match TRBD1. Per germline, CDR1 SGHVS and CDR2 FNYEAQ. The CDR3 is made up of 16 amino acids. Trimming took 2 bases from V and 7 from J; bases not matched to a gene: 12. CDR3 in DNA: TGTGCCAGCAGCTTACGGGGACAGGGTAATTTGAGGGAGCAGTACTTC. This sequence encodes CASSLRGQGNLREQYF.

The table lists this clonotype with many counts. J is TRBJ1-1 and V is TRBV20-1; D is undetermined. The V end lost 3 bases, the J end lost 4 bases, and 6 bases lay between the germline ends. The CDR3 is 11 amino acids. Germline V CDR1 and CDR2: DFQATT, SNEGSKA (reference sequence). The CDR3 sequence: CSASLVTEAFF. The CDR3, as DNA: TGCAGTGCTAGCCTGGTCACTGAAGCTTTCTTT.

At least ten counts were recorded for this clonotype. The chain carries TRBV20-1 and TRBJ2-5, with TRBD1 matching 7 bases. The CDR3 contains 15 residues. Germline CDR1 reads DFQATT; CDR2 reads SNEGSKA (reference sequence). Trimming at V came to 2 bases and at J to 5 bases, leaving 11 bases not matched to a gene. CDR3 DNA sequence: TGCAGTGCTAGATCGGGACAGAAAGCAGGGGAGACCCAGTACTTC. Its translation: CSARSGQKAGETQYF.

This clonotype was seen a few times. This chain uses TRBV2 with TRBJ2-7; possibly TRBD1 for D (6 bases). V lost 2 bases, J lost 6 bases, and 14 bases lay in between. Germline V gene sequence: CDR1 SNHLY, CDR2 FYNNEI. The CDR3 has 14 amino acids. Written as DNA, the CDR3 is TGTGCCAGCAGTGAATACGCCAGGGGTTCCGAGCAGTACTTC. It yields the protein CASSEYARGSEQYF.

Concerning this clonotype: Being one base from a much bigger clone, this may be a read error. The V call is TRBV4-3, the J call TRBJ1-2; the D gene is possibly TRBD1 (6 bases). The CDR3 contains 15 residues. Germline lookup yields CDR1 LGHNA and CDR2 YSLEER. The chain's CDR3 is CTSSQDGGTPYGYTF. The CDR3 coding sequence is TGCACCAGCAGCCAAGATGGCGGGACACCATATGGCTACACCTTC.